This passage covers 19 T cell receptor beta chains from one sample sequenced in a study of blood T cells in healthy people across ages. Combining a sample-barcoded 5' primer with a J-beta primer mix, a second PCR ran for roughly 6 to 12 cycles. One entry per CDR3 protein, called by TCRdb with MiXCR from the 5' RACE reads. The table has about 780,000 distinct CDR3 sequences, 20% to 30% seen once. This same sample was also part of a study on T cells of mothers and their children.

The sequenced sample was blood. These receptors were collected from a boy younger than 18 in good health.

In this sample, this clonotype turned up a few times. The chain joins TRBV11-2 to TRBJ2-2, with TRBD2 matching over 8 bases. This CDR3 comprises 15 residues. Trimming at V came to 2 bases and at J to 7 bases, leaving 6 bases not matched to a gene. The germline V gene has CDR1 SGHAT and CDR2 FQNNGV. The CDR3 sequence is CASSLIPGGNGELFF. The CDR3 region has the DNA TGTGCCAGCAGCTTAATCCCGGGGGGGAACGGGGAGCTGTTTTTT.

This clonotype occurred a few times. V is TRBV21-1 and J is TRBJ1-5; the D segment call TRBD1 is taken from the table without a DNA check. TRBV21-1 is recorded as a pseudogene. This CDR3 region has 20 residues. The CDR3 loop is CASSKGRGDPPGDSNQPQHF. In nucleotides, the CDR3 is TGTGCCAGCAGCAAAGGGAGGGGCGACCCCCCGGGGGATAGCAATCAGCCCCAGCATTTT.

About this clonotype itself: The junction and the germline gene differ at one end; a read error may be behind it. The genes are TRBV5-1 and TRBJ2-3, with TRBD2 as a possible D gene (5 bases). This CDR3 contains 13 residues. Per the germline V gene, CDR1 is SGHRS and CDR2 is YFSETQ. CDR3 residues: CVSSLEVSDTQYF. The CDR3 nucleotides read TGCGTCAGCAGCTTGGAGGTATCAGATACGCAGTATTTT. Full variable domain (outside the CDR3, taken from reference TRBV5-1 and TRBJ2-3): KAGVTQTPRYLIKTRGQQVTLSCSPISGHRSVSWYQQTPGQGLQFLFEYFSETQRNKGNFPGRFSGRQFSNSRSEMNVSTLELGDSALYLCVSSLEVSDTQYFGPGTRLTVL.

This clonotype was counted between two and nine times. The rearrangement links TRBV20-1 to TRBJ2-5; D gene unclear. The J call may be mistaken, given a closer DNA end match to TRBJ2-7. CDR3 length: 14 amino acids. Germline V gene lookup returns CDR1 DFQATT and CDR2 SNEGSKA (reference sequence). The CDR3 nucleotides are TGCAGTGCTAGAGCACTGTCGGTGACGTACGAGCAGTACTTC. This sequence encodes CSARALSVTYEQYF.

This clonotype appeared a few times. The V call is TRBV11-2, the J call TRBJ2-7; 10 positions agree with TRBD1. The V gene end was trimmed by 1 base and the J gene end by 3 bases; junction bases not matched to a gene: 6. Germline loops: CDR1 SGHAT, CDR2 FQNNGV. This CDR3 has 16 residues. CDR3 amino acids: CASSLVSGQGVYEQYF. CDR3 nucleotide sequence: TGTGCCAGCAGCTTAGTCAGCGGACAGGGGGTCTACGAGCAGTACTTC.

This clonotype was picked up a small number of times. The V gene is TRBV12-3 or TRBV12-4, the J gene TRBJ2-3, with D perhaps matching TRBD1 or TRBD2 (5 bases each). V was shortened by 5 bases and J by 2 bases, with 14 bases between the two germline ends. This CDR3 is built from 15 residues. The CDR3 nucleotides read TGTGCCAGCAGTGACACCGGGACCACCACAGATACGCAGTATTTT. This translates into CASSDTGTTTDTQYF.

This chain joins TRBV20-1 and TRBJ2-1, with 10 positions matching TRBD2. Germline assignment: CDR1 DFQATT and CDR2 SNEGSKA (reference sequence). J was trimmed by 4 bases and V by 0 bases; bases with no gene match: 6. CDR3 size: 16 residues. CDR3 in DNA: TGCAGTGCTAGAGAGGCGTCTAGCGGGGGTTACAATGAGCAGTTCTTC. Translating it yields CSAREASSGGYNEQFF.

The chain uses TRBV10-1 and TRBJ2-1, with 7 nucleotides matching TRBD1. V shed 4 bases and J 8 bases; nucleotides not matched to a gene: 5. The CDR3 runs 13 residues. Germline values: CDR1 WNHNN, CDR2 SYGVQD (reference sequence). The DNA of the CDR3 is TGCGCCAGCAGTGTTACAGGGGTGGATGAGCAGTTCTTC. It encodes CASSVTGVDEQFF.

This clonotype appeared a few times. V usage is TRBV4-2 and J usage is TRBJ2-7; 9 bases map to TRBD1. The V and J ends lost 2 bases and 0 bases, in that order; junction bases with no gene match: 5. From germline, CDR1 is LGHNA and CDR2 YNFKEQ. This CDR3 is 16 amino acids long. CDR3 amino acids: CASSQTGQGYSYEQYF. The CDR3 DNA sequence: TGTGCCAGCAGCCAAACCGGACAGGGGTACTCCTACGAGCAGTACTTC.

The CDR3 loop is CSAPDESYEQYF. The CDR3 DNA is TGCAGTGCACCCGACGAATCCTACGAGCAGTACTTC. The chain joins TRBV20-1 to TRBJ2-7; D gene unclear. V was trimmed by 6 bases and J by 1 base, leaving 10 bases between them. Germline V lookup: CDR1 DFQATT, CDR2 SNEGSKA (reference sequence). CDR3 length: 12 residues.

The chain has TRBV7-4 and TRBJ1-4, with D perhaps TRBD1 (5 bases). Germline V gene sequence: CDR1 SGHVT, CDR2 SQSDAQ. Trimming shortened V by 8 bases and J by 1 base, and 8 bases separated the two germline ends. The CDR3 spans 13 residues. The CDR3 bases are TGTGCCAGCGGGGGGGTAACTAATGAAAAACTGTTTTTT. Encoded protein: CASGGVTNEKLFF.

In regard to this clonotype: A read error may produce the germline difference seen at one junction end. CDR3 loop: CASSLARGPNQETQYF. In DNA, the CDR3 is TGCGCCAGCAGCTTGGCCCGGGGGCCGAATCAAGAGACCCAGTACTTC. This chain joins TRBV7-8 and TRBJ2-5, with D possibly being TRBD1 or TRBD2 (6 bases each). CDR3 length: 16 residues. Germline-derived CDR1 and CDR2 are SGHVS and FQNEAQ.

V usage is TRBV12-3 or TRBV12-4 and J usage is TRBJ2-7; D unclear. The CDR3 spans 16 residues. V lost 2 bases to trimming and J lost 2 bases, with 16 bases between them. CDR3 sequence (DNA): TGTGCCAGCAGTTTATTGGGTAATTCACCAGCCTACGAGCAGTACTTC. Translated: CASSLLGNSPAYEQYF.

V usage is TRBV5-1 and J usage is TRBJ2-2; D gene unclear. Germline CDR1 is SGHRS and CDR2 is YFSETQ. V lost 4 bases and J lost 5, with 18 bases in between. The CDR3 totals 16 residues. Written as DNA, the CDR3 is TGCGCCAGCAGCCCGAAGTACATCCCAAGAACCGGGGAGCTGTTTTTT. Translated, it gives CASSPKYIPRTGELFF. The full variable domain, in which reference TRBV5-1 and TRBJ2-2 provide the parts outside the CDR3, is KAGVTQTPRYLIKTRGQQVTLSCSPISGHRSVSWYQQTPGQGLQFLFEYFSETQRNKGNFPGRFSGRQFSNSRSEMNVSTLELGDSALYLCASSPKYIPRTGELFFGEGSRLTVL.

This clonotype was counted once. In DNA form, the CDR3 reads TGTGCCAGTAGTAAAGGACAGGGGCTAGCCAAAAACATTCAGTACTTC. Protein product: CASSKGQGLAKNIQYF. This chain links TRBV19 with TRBJ2-4; 9 nucleotides line up with TRBD1. V was pared by 4 bases and J by 0 bases, with 4 bases of the junction left unmatched. CDR1 LNHDA and CDR2 SQIVND come from the germline V gene (reference sequence). The CDR3 runs 16 residues.

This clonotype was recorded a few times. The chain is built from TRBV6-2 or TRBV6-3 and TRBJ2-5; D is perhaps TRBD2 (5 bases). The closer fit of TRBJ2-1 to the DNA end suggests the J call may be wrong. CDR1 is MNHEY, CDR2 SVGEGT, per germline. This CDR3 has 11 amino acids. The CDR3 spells CASRDLGEQFF. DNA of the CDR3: TGTGCCAGCAGGGACTTGGGTGAGCAGTTCTTC.

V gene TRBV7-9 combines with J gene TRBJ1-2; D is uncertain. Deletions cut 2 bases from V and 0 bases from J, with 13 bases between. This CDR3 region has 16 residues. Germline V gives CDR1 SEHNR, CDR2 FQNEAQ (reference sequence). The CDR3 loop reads CASSLTRESPNYGYTF. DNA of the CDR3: TGTGCCAGCAGCTTAACGAGGGAATCACCTAACTATGGCTACACCTTC.

The CDR3 here is CASSSGQLIAEAFF. CDR3 bases: TGTGCCAGCAGTAGCGGACAGTTGATAGCTGAAGCTTTCTTT. The chain couples TRBV12-3 or TRBV12-4 to TRBJ1-1; perhaps TRBD1 as D (6 bases). V lost 5 bases and J 6 bases, leaving 16 bases between the germline ends. This CDR3 has 14 amino acids.

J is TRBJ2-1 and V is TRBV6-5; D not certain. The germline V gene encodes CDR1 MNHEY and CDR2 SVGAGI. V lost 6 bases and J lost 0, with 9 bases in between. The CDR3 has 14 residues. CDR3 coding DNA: TGTGCCAGCAGGCCAGGCAGCTCCTACAATGAGCAGTTCTTC. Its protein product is CASRPGSSYNEQFF.